Each of the 9 T cell receptor beta chains below was sequenced from the same sample in a study of blood T cell repertoires in COVID-19. The assay was immunoSEQ multiplex PCR, and TCRdb's table has in-frame clones only and misses some. Among 250,000 to 300,000 clones listed, roughly 85% were seen once. The sample taken for sequencing was peripheral blood. Receptor source: a man aged 55 to 70 who had recovered from COVID-19.

The rearrangement links TRBV10-3 to TRBJ2-1, with 7 bases identical to TRBD2. The length of the CDR3 is 15 residues. Trimming removed 3 bases from V and 4 bases from J; junction bases left unmatched: 6. Germline V gene lookup returns CDR1 ENHRY and CDR2 SYGVKD. DNA for the CDR3: TGTGCCATCAGTGACGTCCTAGCGGAGTACAATGAGCAGTTCTTC. It specifies CAISDVLAEYNEQFF.

The chain combines TRBV6-6 with TRBJ1-3; no definite D call. Germline CDR1 and CDR2: MNHNY and SVGAGI (reference sequence). V shed 7 bases and J shed 7 bases, with 11 bases lying between them. The CDR3 consists of 12 residues. The DNA of the CDR3 is TGTGCCAGCACTACCCTACTGAACACCATATATTTT. Translating gives CASTTLLNTIYF.

This clone was seen once. The chain links TRBV10-2 to TRBJ1-2; D may be TRBD1 (5 bases). The CDR3 is 15 residues long. Trimming left V 4 bases short and J 8 bases short, with 20 bases between. Germline CDR1 is WSHSY and CDR2 is SAAADI. The CDR3 loop is CASSASPGQSGGYTF. DNA for the CDR3: TGCGCCAGCAGTGCCAGCCCAGGGCAGTCAGGGGGCTACACCTTC.

The rearrangement links TRBV6-2 or TRBV6-3 to TRBJ2-6; 7 nucleotides align to TRBD1. Per the germline V gene, CDR1 is MNHEY and CDR2 is SVGEGT. This CDR3 has 17 amino acids. J lost 0 bases, V lost 4 bases, and 6 bases had no gene match. The CDR3, as DNA: TGTGCCAGCAGTTCCCGGGACAGTTACTCTGGGGCCAACGTCCTGACTTTC. It translates to CASSSRDSYSGANVLTF.

The rearrangement joins TRBV7-9 to TRBJ2-5; tentatively, D is TRBD1 (5 bases). Trimming pared 3 bases from V and 5 bases from J, leaving 16 bases between. Germline values: CDR1 SEHNR, CDR2 FQNEAQ (reference sequence). This CDR3 is 15 amino acids long. This chain's CDR3 is CASSLTWQGWETQYF. The CDR3 DNA follows: TGTGCCAGCAGCTTGACTTGGCAGGGTTGGGAGACCCAGTACTTC.

This clone was picked up a small number of times. This chain connects TRBV3-1 (or the pseudogene TRBV3-2) to TRBJ1-1; 8 nucleotides line up with TRBD1. The CDR3 totals 14 residues. Trimming took 3 bases from V and 5 from J; bases not matched to a gene: 5. Germline lookup yields CDR1 LGHDT and CDR2 YNNKEL (reference sequence). The CDR3 region is CASSQNDRGTEAFF. The CDR3 DNA is TGTGCCAGCAGCCAGAACGACAGGGGTACTGAAGCTTTCTTT.

The chain uses TRBV6-5 and TRBJ1-3; D gene unclear. Germline V CDR1 and CDR2: MNHEY, SVGAGI. Trimming took off 0 bases at V and 0 bases at J, with 9 bases between the two ends. This CDR3 region has 16 residues. The CDR3 DNA sequence: TGTGCCAGCAGTTACTCGTCAGTGATCTCTGGAAACACCATATATTTT. As protein: CASSYSSVISGNTIYF.

V gene TRBV7-9 combines with J gene TRBJ2-1; D remains unclear. The CDR3 runs 14 residues. The germline gives CDR1 SEHNR, CDR2 FQNEAQ (reference sequence). V lost 7 bases to trimming and J lost 3 bases, with 13 bases between them. CDR3 amino acids: CASIQDTIYNEQFF. The DNA for the CDR3 is TGTGCCAGCATCCAAGACACCATCTACAATGAGCAGTTCTTC.

The chain carries TRBV12-5 and TRBJ2-1, with 12 bases identical to TRBD1. CDR1 and CDR2 (germline): LGHNT, FRNRAP. The junction had 6 bases not matched to a gene; V was cut back by 5 bases and J by 10 bases. The CDR3 extends over 14 amino acids. The CDR3 sequence: CASGQGQGAQEQFF. In DNA, the CDR3 is TGTGCTAGTGGTCAGGGACAGGGGGCGCAGGAGCAGTTCTTC.